This T cell receptor beta chain was captured in a study of CD4 T cells in relation to SARS-CoV-2 and coronaviruses. Whole-study context: The negative reference was HIV-1 Nef peptide pool or peptide-free culture.

Libraries were prepared by immunoSEQ multiplex PCR; TCRdb keeps only in-frame clonotypes and omits some of them. The data contain tens of thousands of clones, 72% of them singletons. The germline V gene encodes CDR1 MGHRA and CDR2 YSYEKL. The CDR3 covers 17 residues. V dropped 1 base and J dropped 2 bases, with 15 bases sitting between them. Unexposed donor CD4+ T cells date from about 2011-2018, before the COVID-19 pandemic. Isolation of CD4+ T cells took place after less than 11 days in culture. About this clone: Antigen specificity is unknown.

The sample comprised CD4+ T cells from PBMCs, cultured in vitro. The sequence derives from a human donor in good health. This rearrangement joins TRBV4-1 to TRBJ1-3; a weak D match, TRBD1 (5 bases). The DNA of the CDR3 is TGCGCCAGCAGCCAAGTTCTAAAGGGACCGACTGGAAACACCATATATTTT. Translated: CASSQVLKGPTGNTIYF.